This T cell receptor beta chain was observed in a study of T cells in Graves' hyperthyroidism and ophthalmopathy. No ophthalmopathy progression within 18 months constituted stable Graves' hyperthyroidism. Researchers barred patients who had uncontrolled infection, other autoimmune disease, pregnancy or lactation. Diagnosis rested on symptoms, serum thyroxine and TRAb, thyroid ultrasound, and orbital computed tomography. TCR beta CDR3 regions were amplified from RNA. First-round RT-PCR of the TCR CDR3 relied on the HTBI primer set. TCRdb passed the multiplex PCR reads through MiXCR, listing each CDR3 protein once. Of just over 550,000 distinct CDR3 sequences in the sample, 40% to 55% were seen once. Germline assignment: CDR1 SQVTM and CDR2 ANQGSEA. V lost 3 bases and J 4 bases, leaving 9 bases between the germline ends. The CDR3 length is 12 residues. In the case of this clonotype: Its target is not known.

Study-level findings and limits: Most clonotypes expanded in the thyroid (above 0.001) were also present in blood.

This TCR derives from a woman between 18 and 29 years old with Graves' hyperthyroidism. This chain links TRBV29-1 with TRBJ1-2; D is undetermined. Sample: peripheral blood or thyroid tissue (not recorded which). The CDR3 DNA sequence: TGCAGCGTTGAGCTCGGGAGCTATGGCTACACCTTC. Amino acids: CSVELGSYGYTF.